The 25 T cell receptor beta chains in this list originate from one sample, sequenced in a study of vaccination and CD4 T cells after COVID-19. The time point was: late sampling 161 to 241 days after vaccination in three convalescent patients. Described treatment: approximately nine-day PBMC culture with coronavirus spike peptide pools or control peptides (ViraFEST assay). The antigens of these receptors remain unknown. The Oncomine TCR Beta short-read assay generated sequence data from the DNA of cultured CD4+ T cells. One entry per CDR3 protein results from TCRdb running MiXCR on the PCR reads. Here the sample spans tens of thousands of distinct CDR3 sequences, approximately 38% being singletons. Sequences were derived from CD4+ T cells from blood, cultured in vitro, sampled about 7 months after SARS-CoV-2 vaccination. All receptors derive from a human donor who had recovered from COVID-19.

The V gene is TRBV6-1, the J gene TRBJ1-2, with 9 nucleotides matching TRBD1. Germline values: CDR1 MNHNS, CDR2 SASEGT. The CDR3 has 13 amino acids. Trimming took 6 bases from V and 4 from J; bases not matched to a gene: 3. CDR3 DNA sequence: TGTGCCAGCAGGGACAGGGGAAGCTATGGCTACACCTTC. Its translation: CASRDRGSYGYTF.

The rearrangement uses TRBV5-4 and TRBJ2-3; no firm D call. CDR3 length: 13 amino acids. V dropped 4 bases and J dropped 2 bases, with 8 bases sitting between them. Germline V gene data show CDR1 as SGHNT and CDR2 as YYREEE (reference sequence). The CDR3 loop is CASSATSTDTQYF. DNA of the CDR3: TGTGCCAGCAGCGCTACCTCCACAGATACGCAGTATTTT.

The chain employs TRBV7-2 and TRBJ2-7; D not certain. The CDR3 is made up of 16 amino acids. Trimming removed 4 bases at V and 0 bases at J, with 16 bases between. Germline CDR1 reads SGHTA; CDR2 reads FQGNSA. For the CDR3, the DNA is TGTGCCAGCAGCTCCCCCTTTGGGGTAGCCTCCTACGAGCAGTACTTC. This codes for CASSSPFGVASYEQYF.

This chain connects TRBV20-1 to TRBJ2-5, with D perhaps assigned TRBD1 or TRBD2 (5 bases each). The CDR3 has 14 residues. The V end lost 6 bases, the J end lost 3 bases, and 17 bases lay between the germline ends. In germline, CDR1 is DFQATT, CDR2 SNEGSKA (reference sequence). The CDR3: CSAASERGEETQYF. CDR3 sequence (DNA): TGCAGTGCCGCCAGCGAACGAGGGGAAGAGACCCAGTACTTC.

This clonotype showed up just a few times. V is TRBV7-6 and J is TRBJ2-5, with D perhaps given as TRBD1 or TRBD2 (5 bases each). The V end was cut by 1 base, the J end by 5 bases, with 11 bases between. CDR1 SGHVS and CDR2 FNYEAQ come from the germline V gene. The CDR3 consists of 14 residues. The CDR3 reads CASSLVGLAETQYF. The CDR3 DNA follows: TGTGCCAGCAGCTTAGTGGGGCTAGCCGAGACCCAGTACTTC.

The chain employs TRBV6-1 and TRBJ2-5, with 12 nucleotides matching TRBD2. V trimming: 0 bases; J trimming: 5 bases; junction bases outside the gene matches: 7. This CDR3 is 17 amino acids long. Germline V gene data show CDR1 as MNHNS and CDR2 as SASEGT. CDR3 nucleotides: TGTGCCAGCAGTGAAGCCTTCCGGCTAGCGGGAGGGGAGACCCAGTACTTC. It is translated as CASSEAFRLAGGETQYF.

V usage is TRBV20-1 and J usage is TRBJ2-5, with 7 bases matching TRBD2. CDR1 and CDR2 from the germline V gene are DFQATT and SNEGSKA (reference sequence). The junction had 9 bases not matched to a gene; V was cut back by 3 bases and J by 5 bases. The CDR3 consists of 14 residues. As DNA, the CDR3 is TGCAGTGCTAGGAGCGGACTAGGTCTGGAGACCCAGTACTTC. It codes for CSARSGLGLETQYF.

The chain's CDR3 is CSARSGGYEQYF. The CDR3, as DNA: TGCAGTGCTAGGTCGGGGGGCTACGAGCAGTACTTC. This chain joins TRBV20-1 and TRBJ2-7; 7 positions agree with TRBD2. Germline V gene data show CDR1 as DFQATT and CDR2 as SNEGSKA (reference sequence). The CDR3 contains 12 residues. J was trimmed by 3 bases and V by 3 bases; bases with no gene match: 2.

The chain joins TRBV20-1 to TRBJ1-6; D is unclear. The germline V gene has CDR1 DFQATT and CDR2 SNEGSKA (reference sequence). Trimming shortened V by 3 bases and J by 6 bases, and 9 bases separated the two germline ends. The CDR3 length is 13 residues. For the CDR3, the DNA is TGCAGTGCTAGGGCGGGGTTTAATTCACCCCTCCACTTT. Encoded protein: CSARAGFNSPLHF.

The chain uses TRBV24-1 and TRBJ2-1; TRBD2 agrees at 10 bases. Germline lookup yields CDR1 KGHDR and CDR2 SFDVKD. Unmatched junction bases numbered 3, after V lost 0 bases and J lost 5 bases. The CDR3 is 16 amino acids. CDR3 region: CATSDLGLAGDNEQFF. The CDR3 DNA is TGTGCCACCAGTGATTTGGGCCTAGCGGGAGACAATGAGCAGTTCTTC.

V gene TRBV15 combines with J gene TRBJ1-1; no clear D. Germline V gene lookup returns CDR1 LNHNV and CDR2 YYDKDF (reference sequence). V gave up 2 bases and J gave up 2 bases, with 9 bases separating them. The CDR3 spans 14 residues. The CDR3 coding sequence is TGTGCCACCAGCAGACGTACACCAAACACTGAAGCTTTCTTT. It specifies CATSRRTPNTEAFF.

CDR3 nucleotides: TGTGCCAGCAGCTTTGCGGGATTTGAAGCTTTCTTT. Translating gives CASSFAGFEAFF. V and J are TRBV7-2 and TRBJ1-1, with D unresolved. There are 12 residues in the CDR3. Germline lookup yields CDR1 SGHTA and CDR2 FQGNSA. Trimming shortened V by 3 bases and J by 7 bases, and 9 bases separated the two germline ends.

J is TRBJ1-5 and V is TRBV19, with 9 bases matching TRBD1. The CDR3 contains 16 residues. The junction had 3 bases not matched to a gene; V was cut back by 1 base and J by 2 bases. Germline loops: CDR1 LNHDA, CDR2 SQIVND (reference sequence). CDR3 nucleotide sequence: TGTGCCAGTAGTATAGTATGGGACAGGGGCAATCAGCCCCAGCATTTT. Its protein product is CASSIVWDRGNQPQHF.

The genes are TRBV4-1 and TRBJ1-2; D call uncertain. Per the germline V gene, CDR1 is MGHRA and CDR2 is YSYEKL. This CDR3 has 15 residues. The V end lost 0 bases, the J end lost 5 bases, and 13 bases lay between the germline ends. The CDR3 coding sequence is TGCGCCAGCAGCCAAGATCTCAGGACGACTTATGGCTACACCTTC. Amino acid sequence: CASSQDLRTTYGYTF.

The V call is TRBV15, the J call TRBJ2-5; tentatively, D is TRBD1 or TRBD2 (5 bases each). V shed 1 base and J shed 4 bases, with 25 bases lying between them. Germline values: CDR1 LNHNV, CDR2 YYDKDF (reference sequence). The CDR3 spans 19 residues. The CDR3 loop is CATSRVPYPGGGRGETQYF. The CDR3 region has the DNA TGTGCCACCAGCAGAGTTCCTTACCCGGGTGGGGGTCGGGGAGAGACCCAGTACTTC.

The V and J genes are TRBV27 and TRBJ2-7, with a weak D call TRBD1 (5 bases). Trimming pared 3 bases from V and 0 bases from J, leaving 9 bases between. The CDR3 spans 14 residues. Per the germline V gene, CDR1 is MNHEY and CDR2 is SMNVEV (reference sequence). The CDR3 bases are TGTGCCAGCAGTTTGAACAGGAACTCCTACGAGCAGTACTTC. Translation gives CASSLNRNSYEQYF.

The chain uses TRBV18 and TRBJ1-5; TRBD1 is a possible D gene (5 bases). Germline V gene lookup returns CDR1 KGHSH and CDR2 LQKENI. V lost 6 bases and J lost 4, with 13 bases in between. CDR3 length: 14 amino acids. DNA for the CDR3: TGTGCCAGCTCGTTCCAGGGCGGGAATCAGCCCCAGCATTTT. Protein: CASSFQGGNQPQHF.

The chain joins TRBV19 to TRBJ2-7, with 11 positions matching TRBD1. Germline loops: CDR1 LNHDA, CDR2 SQIVND (reference sequence). The ends lost 5 bases at V and 2 bases at J; junction bases unmatched: 5. The CDR3 is 15 amino acids. The CDR3 DNA reads as TGTGCCAGTAGTGACGAGGGACAGGGGGCCTACGAGCAGTACTTC. Translated, it gives CASSDEGQGAYEQYF.

This clonotype was counted only a few times. This chain links TRBV15 with TRBJ2-7; the D gene could be TRBD1 or TRBD2 (5 bases each). CDR1 and CDR2 (germline): LNHNV, YYDKDF (reference sequence). This CDR3 is built from 16 residues. The V end was cut by 0 bases, the J end by 3 bases, with 15 bases between. Written as DNA, the CDR3 is TGTGCCACCAGCAGAGATTTTAGGGGAGCCTTCTACGAGCAGTACTTC. Translation gives CATSRDFRGAFYEQYF.

The chain couples TRBV10-3 to TRBJ2-1, with D uncertain. V was shortened by 6 bases and J by 7 bases, with 16 bases between the two germline ends. Germline CDR1 ENHRY, CDR2 SYGVKD. The CDR3 sequence is 14 residues long. CDR3 sequence (DNA): TGTGCCATCAGGGCGGACGACGGTCGAAATGAGCAGTTCTTC. It translates to CAIRADDGRNEQFF.

This chain connects TRBV28 to TRBJ1-5; D remains ambiguous. CDR1 and CDR2 from the germline V gene are MDHEN and SYDVKM. The V gene lost 3 bases and the J gene lost 7 bases, with 7 bases spanning the gap. The CDR3 length is 12 residues. The CDR3 bases are TGTGCCAGCAGTTTCATGGGCCAGCCCCAGCATTTT. Translated: CASSFMGQPQHF.

This clonotype was seen a few times. CDR3 coding DNA: TGTGCCAGCAGTTCCGGACTAGCGGGATTGGAGACCCAGTACTTC. It yields the protein CASSSGLAGLETQYF. V gene TRBV11-3 combines with J gene TRBJ2-5; TRBD2 matches 12 bases. Germline CDR1 SGHNT, CDR2 YENEEA. The ends lost 6 bases at V and 5 bases at J; junction bases unmatched: 7. This CDR3 has 15 amino acids.

This chain connects TRBV6-5 to TRBJ2-1, with 9 nucleotides matching TRBD2. This CDR3 is built from 15 residues. Germline V gives CDR1 MNHEY, CDR2 SVGAGI. Losses at the gene ends were 2 bases for V and 9 bases for J; bases not matched to a gene: 8. The CDR3 loop reads CASSYRAGGNSEQFF. The CDR3 coding sequence is TGTGCCAGCAGTTACCGAGCGGGAGGTAATAGTGAGCAGTTCTTC.

The chain couples TRBV7-9 to TRBJ1-3; tentative D call: TRBD1 (5 bases). V lost 1 base, J lost 0 bases, and 16 bases lay in between. This CDR3 spans 18 amino acids. In germline, CDR1 is SEHNR, CDR2 FQNEAQ (reference sequence). The CDR3 coding sequence is TGTGCCAGCAGCTTAGAGTATGCATGGGGCACCTCTGGAAACACCATATATTTT. Translated: CASSLEYAWGTSGNTIYF.

The rearrangement links TRBV7-2 to TRBJ1-2, with D hard to call. Trimming removed 4 bases from V and 6 bases from J, with 18 bases in between. CDR3 length: 15 amino acids. Germline V gene data show CDR1 as SGHTA and CDR2 as FQGNSA. CDR3: CASSYSSGRQDGYTF. CDR3 coding DNA: TGTGCCAGCAGCTACTCGTCTGGACGCCAGGATGGCTACACCTTC.